This entry lists 14 T cell receptor beta chains sequenced from one sample in a study of cytotoxic CD8 clonotypes in ibrutinib-treated CLL. Some clones are missing from TCRdb's copy, which holds only in-frame ones; the method was immunoSEQ multiplex PCR. Among tens of thousands of clones listed, approximately 86% were seen once. The material was PBMCs, obtained before ibrutinib treatment. These receptor sequences come from a human donor with chronic lymphocytic leukemia.

This clone was found a few times. CDR3 residues: CASSHVGRYEQYF. CDR3 coding DNA: TGTGCCAGCAGCCACGTGGGACGGTACGAGCAGTACTTC. The rearrangement uses TRBV7-8 and TRBJ2-7; D tentatively fits TRBD1 or TRBD2 (5 bases each). The CDR3 is 13 residues long. Trimming removed 5 bases at V and 4 bases at J, with 12 bases between. The V gene's germline CDR1 is SGHVS and CDR2 FQNEAQ.

The rearrangement links TRBV4-1 to TRBJ2-7; no definite D call. Trimming took off 0 bases at V and 7 bases at J, with 7 bases between the two ends. CDR1 MGHRA and CDR2 YSYEKL come from the germline V gene. This CDR3 spans 12 amino acids. The CDR3 here is CASSQDLGEQYF. CDR3 DNA: TGCGCCAGCAGCCAAGATTTGGGTGAGCAGTACTTC.

This clone appeared many times. Other DNA variants within this sample encode the same CDR3. The genes are TRBV30 and TRBJ1-1, with 9 bases identical to TRBD1. CDR1 and CDR2 (germline): GTSNPN, SVGIG (reference sequence). The junction had 4 bases not matched to a gene; V was cut back by 1 base and J by 4 bases. CDR3 length equals 14 residues. CDR3 DNA sequence: TGTGCCTGGAGTGGGGGGACAGGGACCACTGAAGCTTTCTTT. It encodes CAWSGGTGTTEAFF.

This clone showed up just once. V usage is TRBV5-6 and J usage is TRBJ1-4; D may be TRBD1 (6 bases). From germline, CDR1 is SGHDT and CDR2 YYEEEE. The CDR3 contains 15 residues. Trimming took 4 bases from V and 7 from J, leaving 17 bases between them. CDR3 region: CASSPQGIGGEKLFF. The CDR3 DNA reads as TGTGCCAGCAGCCCACAGGGTATCGGTGGTGAAAAACTGTTTTTT.

The rearrangement links TRBV29-1 to TRBJ2-2; D unclear. The CDR3 spans 13 residues. V lost 4 bases and J 6 bases, leaving 12 bases between the germline ends. Germline CDR1 SQVTM, CDR2 ANQGSEA. CDR3 loop: CSVGLPGAGELFF. The CDR3 nucleotides are TGCAGCGTTGGACTCCCAGGCGCCGGGGAGCTGTTTTTT.

This rearrangement joins TRBV2 to TRBJ2-1, with TRBD2 identical over 10 bases. The V gene end was trimmed by 7 bases and the J gene end by 5 bases; junction bases not matched to a gene: 17. Germline V gene lookup returns CDR1 SNHLY and CDR2 FYNNEI. The CDR3 runs to 18 residues. The DNA for the CDR3 is TGTGCCAGCACGAATAGGGTCCTAGCGGGAGCAAGGGACAATGAGCAGTTCTTC. It encodes CASTNRVLAGARDNEQFF.

This chain connects TRBV30 to TRBJ2-1, with no clear D. Trimming cost V 4 bases and J 0 bases, with 10 bases left between them. The CDR3 covers 14 residues. CDR1 is GTSNPN and CDR2 is SVGIG in the germline V gene (reference sequence). CDR3 sequence (DNA): TGTGCCTGGACTGTGGGAAGCTCCTACAATGAGCAGTTCTTC. Amino acids: CAWTVGSSYNEQFF.

The table lists this clone with a count of one. CDR3 in amino acids: CAWHPGSGNQPQHF. The CDR3 nucleotides read TGTGCCTGGCACCCGGGATCCGGCAATCAGCCCCAGCATTTT. The J gene is TRBJ1-5, the V gene TRBV30; D remains unclear. This CDR3 comprises 14 residues. V was pared by 5 bases and J by 2 bases, with 13 bases between. Germline-derived CDR1 and CDR2 are GTSNPN and SVGIG (reference sequence). Full variable domain (remainder filled in from reference TRBV30 and TRBJ1-5): SQTIHQWPATLVQPVGSPLSLECTVEGTSNPNLYWYRQAAGRGLQLLFYSVGIGQISSEVPQNLSASRPQDRQFILSSKKLLLSDSGFYLCAWHPGSGNQPQHFGDGTRLSIL.

This chain uses TRBV7-2 with TRBJ1-1; D gene uncertain. V lost 3 bases and J 6 bases, leaving 17 bases between the germline ends. Germline CDR1 and CDR2: SGHTA and FQGNSA. The length of the CDR3 is 15 residues. CDR3 sequence (DNA): TGTGCCAGCAGCTTTCGCCATCCCGAGACGGCTGAAGCTTTCTTT. Translation: CASSFRHPETAEAFF. The whole variable domain, remainder taken from reference TRBV7-2 and TRBJ1-1, is GAGVSQSPSNKVTEKGKDVELRCDPISGHTALYWYRQSLGQGLEFLIYFQGNSAPDKSGLPSDRFSAERTGGSVSTLTIQRTQQEDSAVYLCASSFRHPETAEAFFGQGTRLTVV.

The chain combines TRBV5-1 with TRBJ1-1, with TRBD1 as a possible D gene (5 bases). The V gene's germline CDR1 is SGHRS and CDR2 YFSETQ. The CDR3 runs to 15 residues. V shed 0 bases and J shed 4 bases, with 13 bases lying between them. CDR3 nucleotide sequence: TGCGCCAGCAGCTTGGTGGGGGATCCCCGCACTGAAGCTTTCTTT. Protein: CASSLVGDPRTEAFF.

CDR3 sequence: CASSRDRGRPDTQYF. The CDR3 region has the DNA TGTGCCAGCAGCAGGGACAGGGGGCGCCCAGATACGCAGTATTTT. The chain recombines TRBV11-2 with TRBJ2-3, with 12 positions matching TRBD1. The CDR3 has 15 amino acids. Germline V CDR1 and CDR2: SGHAT, FQNNGV. V lost 5 bases and J lost 4; bases outside the gene matches: 4.

The rearrangement joins TRBV19 to TRBJ1-1; TRBD1 aligns across 10 bases. V was pared by 5 bases and J by 4 bases, with 4 bases of the junction left unmatched. The CDR3 consists of 14 residues. The germline V gene has CDR1 LNHDA and CDR2 SQIVND (reference sequence). The CDR3 loop is CASSPGTGATEAFF. The CDR3 coding sequence is TGTGCCAGTAGTCCAGGGACAGGGGCCACTGAAGCTTTCTTT.

The chain joins TRBV7-2 to TRBJ2-1, with D perhaps matching TRBD2 (7 bases). This CDR3 is built from 15 residues. V lost 4 bases to trimming and J lost 8 bases, with 18 bases between them. The germline V gene has CDR1 SGHTA and CDR2 FQGNSA. The CDR3 DNA sequence: TGTGCCAGCAGCTCGGGCGGGGGCCGATTGGATGAGCAGTTCTTC. This translates into CASSSGGGRLDEQFF.

The gene calls are TRBV5-1 and TRBJ1-3; D gene unclear. Looked up from germline, CDR1 is SGHRS and CDR2 is YFSETQ. Trimming removed 2 bases from V and 4 bases from J, with 16 bases in between. CDR3 length equals 16 residues. In DNA form, the CDR3 reads TGCGCCAGCAGCTTCCATTCCGGGGATCGCGGAAACACCATATATTTT. Amino acids: CASSFHSGDRGNTIYF.